The rows below give T cell receptor beta chains drawn from one sample of a study of T cell responses to AZD1222 COVID-19 vaccine. The data were produced by immunoSEQ multiplex PCR, yet TCRdb's version contains in-frame clones alone and is incomplete. The sample contains some 140,000 clones, over 90% of which appear only once. The sequences come from peripheral blood, collected on day 0 of AZD1222 vaccination. The receptors were sampled from an adult in good health. The CDR3 runs from the conserved cysteine through the conserved F or W. Fields, in order: V gene, clone size, J gene, D gene, CDR3 DNA, CDR3 protein. D genes are given only for firm matches. The size entry is marked missing in some rows and otherwise reads once, few, many or a size class.

v_call: TRBV18; clone_size: .; j_call: TRBJ1-5; d_call: TRBD1; cdr3_nt: TGTGCCAGCTCACCACTCCCCGACAGGGATCAGCCCCAGCATTTT; cdr3_aa: CASSPLPDRDQPQHF
v_call: TRBV20-1; clone_size: .; j_call: TRBJ1-5; d_call: .; cdr3_nt: TGCAGTGCTAGTCTCAAAAATCAGCCCCAGCATTTT; cdr3_aa: CSASLKNQPQHF
v_call: TRBV30; clone_size: .; j_call: TRBJ2-7; d_call: TRBD1; cdr3_nt: TGTGCCTGGAGCCGGGACAGGGGTTCCTACGAGCAGTACTTC; cdr3_aa: CAWSRDRGSYEQYF
v_call: TRBV6-5; clone_size: .; j_call: TRBJ1-1; d_call: TRBD1; cdr3_nt: TGTGCCAGTATTCAGGGGGCGAACACTGAAGCTTTCTTT; cdr3_aa: CASIQGANTEAFF
v_call: TRBV12-3/TRBV12-4; clone_size: .; j_call: TRBJ1-2; d_call: .; cdr3_nt: TGTGCCAGCAGTTTGGGCGTAGATGGCTACACCTTC; cdr3_aa: CASSLGVDGYTF
v_call: TRBV6-5; clone_size: .; j_call: TRBJ1-1; d_call: .; cdr3_nt: TGTGCCAGCATTCCGGGGGGTGTCGGATCGACTGAAGCTTTCTTT; cdr3_aa: CASIPGGVGSTEAFF
v_call: TRBV18; clone_size: .; j_call: TRBJ2-7; d_call: .; cdr3_nt: TGTGCCAGCTCACCAAGGGCCCAGCTCTCCTACGAGCAGTACTTC; cdr3_aa: CASSPRAQLSYEQYF
v_call: TRBV29-1; clone_size: .; j_call: TRBJ1-2; d_call: .; cdr3_nt: TGCAGCGTTGATTGGGGTTTGTACGGCTACACCTTC; cdr3_aa: CSVDWGLYGYTF
v_call: TRBV12-3/TRBV12-4; clone_size: once; j_call: TRBJ1-1; d_call: .; cdr3_nt: TGTGCCAGCACCCCTGGGGGGGGCAGTGAAGCTTTCTTT; cdr3_aa: CASTPGGGSEAFF
v_call: TRBV9; clone_size: .; j_call: TRBJ2-2; d_call: .; cdr3_nt: TGTGCCAGCAGTTTGTCGGGGGCGGTCACCGGGGAGCTGTTTTTT; cdr3_aa: CASSLSGAVTGELFF
v_call: TRBV20-1; clone_size: .; j_call: TRBJ2-1; d_call: .; cdr3_nt: TGCAGTGCTTTGCGCCGGGATGAGCAGTTCTTC; cdr3_aa: CSALRRDEQFF
v_call: TRBV5-4; clone_size: once; j_call: TRBJ2-3; d_call: .; cdr3_nt: TGTGCCAGCAGCTTGTGGGTCCTTTCCACAGATACGCAGTATTTT; cdr3_aa: CASSLWVLSTDTQYF
v_call: TRBV5-1; clone_size: .; j_call: TRBJ1-2; d_call: TRBD1; cdr3_nt: TGCGCCAGCAGCTTGGTAGCGGACAGGGTCTATGGCTACACCTTC; cdr3_aa: CASSLVADRVYGYTF
v_call: TRBV21-1; clone_size: .; j_call: TRBJ1-2; d_call: .; cdr3_nt: TGTGCCAGCAGCTCGTGTCTGCCAACTAACTATGGCTACACCTTC; cdr3_aa: CASSSCLPTNYGYTF
v_call: TRBV6-1; clone_size: once; j_call: TRBJ1-4; d_call: .; cdr3_nt: TGTGCCAGCAGTGAATCTGGTCGTGAACTGTTTTTT; cdr3_aa: CASSESGRELFF
v_call: TRBV18; clone_size: .; j_call: TRBJ1-2; d_call: .; cdr3_nt: TGTGCCAGCTCACCACGGCGGGACACGGGCCCGGGCTATGGCTACACCTTC; cdr3_aa: CASSPRRDTGPGYGYTF
v_call: TRBV7-8; clone_size: .; j_call: TRBJ1-3; d_call: .; cdr3_nt: TGTGCCAGCAGCTTATCGTCCCCCGGAAACACCATATATTTT; cdr3_aa: CASSLSSPGNTIYF
v_call: TRBV5-1; clone_size: .; j_call: TRBJ1-2; d_call: .; cdr3_nt: TGCGCCAGCAGCTCCTGGTCCCACTCCGGCCGGGGCTACACCTTC; cdr3_aa: CASSSWSHSGRGYTF
v_call: TRBV6-5; clone_size: .; j_call: TRBJ2-1; d_call: TRBD1; cdr3_nt: TGTGCCAGCAGTTCCGGTACAGGGGGCGTTTTCAATGAGCAGTTCTTC; cdr3_aa: CASSSGTGGVFNEQFF
v_call: TRBV2; clone_size: .; j_call: TRBJ1-5; d_call: .; cdr3_nt: TGTGCCAGCAGTGTTGGACTCAATCAGCCCCAGCATTTT; cdr3_aa: CASSVGLNQPQHF
v_call: TRBV30; clone_size: .; j_call: TRBJ1-3; d_call: .; cdr3_nt: TGTGCCTGGAGGAGAAACCCGCGCTCTGGAAACACCATATATTTT; cdr3_aa: CAWRRNPRSGNTIYF
v_call: TRBV7-9; clone_size: .; j_call: TRBJ1-1; d_call: TRBD1; cdr3_nt: TGTGCCAGCAGCATAAGGACAGGCAGGGGTACTGAAGCTTTCTTT; cdr3_aa: CASSIRTGRGTEAFF
v_call: TRBV29-1; clone_size: once; j_call: TRBJ1-6; d_call: .; cdr3_nt: TGCAGCGTTGAAACCATCTTTGGGTCCCTCCACTTT; cdr3_aa: CSVETIFGSLHF
v_call: TRBV19; clone_size: .; j_call: TRBJ1-2; d_call: .; cdr3_nt: TGTGCCAGTAGTAGGACAGCTTCCTATGGCTACACCTTC; cdr3_aa: CASSRTASYGYTF
v_call: TRBV7-2; clone_size: .; j_call: TRBJ2-5; d_call: .; cdr3_nt: TGTGCCAGCAGCATCCTTCTTGGGGAGACCCAGTACTTC; cdr3_aa: CASSILLGETQYF
v_call: TRBV7-7; clone_size: .; j_call: TRBJ2-3; d_call: TRBD2; cdr3_nt: TGTGCTAGCAGCCCTTCTAGCGGGGGGTACACAGATACGCAGTATTTT; cdr3_aa: CASSPSSGGYTDTQYF
v_call: TRBV7-2; clone_size: .; j_call: TRBJ1-1; d_call: .; cdr3_nt: TGTGCCAGCAGCTTACGAGGGTATGAACCGGGGCGCGAAGCTTTCTTT; cdr3_aa: CASSLRGYEPGREAFF
v_call: TRBV19; clone_size: .; j_call: TRBJ1-6; d_call: .; cdr3_nt: TGTGCCAGTAGGGTAACCATGGATTCACCCCTCCACTTT; cdr3_aa: CASRVTMDSPLHF
v_call: TRBV5-5; clone_size: few; j_call: TRBJ1-5; d_call: TRBD1; cdr3_nt: TGTGCCAGCAGCCCGCAGGGGGCTGGGCAGCCCCAGCATTTT; cdr3_aa: CASSPQGAGQPQHF
v_call: TRBV28; clone_size: .; j_call: TRBJ1-1; d_call: .; cdr3_nt: TGTGCCAGCAGCTACCCAATCCCCGGGACTGAAGCTTTCTTT; cdr3_aa: CASSYPIPGTEAFF
v_call: TRBV12-5; clone_size: .; j_call: TRBJ2-7; d_call: TRBD1; cdr3_nt: TGTGCTAGTGGCCCGGGACAGGTCTCCTACGAGCAGTACTTC; cdr3_aa: CASGPGQVSYEQYF
v_call: TRBV25-1; clone_size: .; j_call: TRBJ1-3; d_call: .; cdr3_nt: TGTGCCAGCAGTGAATCGAGGGGCGATGGAAACACCATATATTTT; cdr3_aa: CASSESRGDGNTIYF
v_call: TRBV5-1; clone_size: once; j_call: TRBJ1-2; d_call: TRBD1; cdr3_nt: TGCGCCAGCAGCTCGGACAGGGCAACCTATGGCTACACCTTC; cdr3_aa: CASSSDRATYGYTF
v_call: TRBV20-1; clone_size: .; j_call: TRBJ2-3; d_call: .; cdr3_nt: TGCAGTGCTAGTCGTCTGCTCGGGGAGCAGTATTTT; cdr3_aa: CSASRLLGEQYF
v_call: TRBV18; clone_size: .; j_call: TRBJ1-1; d_call: TRBD1; cdr3_nt: TGTGCCAGCTCACCACCGGGACAGGGGTATGAAGCTTTCTTT; cdr3_aa: CASSPPGQGYEAFF
v_call: TRBV5-1; clone_size: .; j_call: TRBJ2-1; d_call: .; cdr3_nt: TGCGCCAGCAGCTTCACGGACAGCTCCTACAATGAGCAGTTCTTC; cdr3_aa: CASSFTDSSYNEQFF
v_call: TRBV6-5; clone_size: .; j_call: TRBJ2-7; d_call: .; cdr3_nt: TGTGCCAGCAACTCGGATAGCTCCTACGAGCAGTACTTC; cdr3_aa: CASNSDSSYEQYF
v_call: TRBV6-6; clone_size: .; j_call: TRBJ1-2; d_call: .; cdr3_nt: TGTGCCAGCAGTCTACCGGTTACGGGCCCCTATGGCTACACCTTC; cdr3_aa: CASSLPVTGPYGYTF